The entry below describes one TCR beta chain. This clonotype has at least ten counts. Its antigen specificity is not known. Base qualities are not at hand, and no much larger clone is one base apart. Set within a cohort of healthcare workers in London, UK, this nested case-control study involved weekly PCR testing of nasopharyngeal swabs along with blood sampling. Healthcare workers were enrolled in the week of the UK lockdown, from 23 to 31 March 2020, and were followed every week for up to 16 weeks. Libraries were prepared through 5' RACE. Sequencer: NextSeq 500. To correct for sequencing error and PCR bias, the TCR library protocol tagged individual cDNA molecules with unique molecular identifiers. Both TCR alpha and beta chains were sequenced, and tight co-correlation was observed between alpha and beta sequence abundances in each sample. The study's processing was this. Decombinator V4 was used to annotate the V gene, J gene and CDR3 of the TCR sequences. TCRs were defined as expanded if a significant change between any two time points was detected under a Poisson model with p below 0.0001. Abundances of TCRs were expressed as counts per million after normalisation to the total number of TCRs sequenced in each sample. TRAV1-2 paired with TRAJ12, TRAJ20 or TRAJ33 defined MAIT TCRs, while TRAV10 paired with TRAJ18 defined iNKT TCRs. A search of VDJdb, accessed on 1 November 2021, was run for TCRs annotated to CMV, EBV and SARS-CoV-2, with TCRs annotated for multiple antigens excluded. The public reads were reprocessed in TCRdb via fastp at Q25 and MiXCR, keeping in-frame beta chains. Each CDR3 protein gets just one entry, which takes the most common genes and DNA from the rows behind it. The V and J calls reflect TCRdb's pipeline rather than the authors' work. The sample data list approximately 76,000 distinct CDR3 sequences, and about 12% of these were observed just once. The ten top clones hold around 1.3% of the sample.

The entry originates in a study of early T cells in non-severe SARS-CoV-2 infection (dated by TCRdb to the early 2020s). For context, the study as a whole: Bulk RNA from unsorted whole blood was used for TCR sequencing, so alpha and beta chains could not be paired. Paper-wide results and their limitations: VDJdb matching was skewed toward anti-spike CD8 responses and likely underestimated virus-specific expansions by missing private and CD4 specificities.

From its cysteine to its phenylalanine, the CDR3 spans 16 amino acids. The DNA shown is the 48-base CDR3, in frame from base 1. Trimming takes 1 base from V and 5 bases from J, and the germline ends sit 18 bases apart. The germline V gene encodes CDR1 MDHEN and CDR2 SYDVKM. The clonotype originates from an adult who was a healthcare worker with PCR-confirmed SARS-CoV-2 infection or an uninfected control (not recorded which). The chain joins TRBV28 to TRBJ2-7; the best D guess is TRBD2, with 6 bases matching. Specimen: whole blood. CDR3 protein: CASSLSHGGIRNEQYF. The nucleotide sequence is TGTGCCAGCAGTTTATCCCACGGCGGGATTAGGAACGAGCAGTACTTC.